Below, 19 T cell receptor beta chains from the same sample are listed, as sequenced in a study of CD8 T cells in ankylosing spondylitis. TCRdb recomputed calls from the 5' RACE reads with MiXCR, one row per CDR3 protein. The sample shows around 280,000 distinct CDR3 sequences, 15% to 20% of them seen only once. The source material was blood, either unsorted or a sorted T cell fraction (not recorded which). These receptors came from a male donor with ankylosing spondylitis or in good health (not recorded which).

This clonotype was recorded at least ten times. This rearrangement joins TRBV5-1 to TRBJ1-6; tentative D call: TRBD1 (5 bases). Germline V gene lookup returns CDR1 SGHRS and CDR2 YFSETQ. The CDR3 sequence is 13 residues long. Trimming took off 4 bases at V and 6 bases at J, with 8 bases between the two ends. This CDR3 reads CASSRDSNSPLHF. The CDR3 DNA is TGCGCCAGCAGCCGGGACTCTAATTCACCCCTCCACTTT. The variable domain in full, completed from reference TRBV5-1 and TRBJ1-6, reads KAGVTQTPRYLIKTRGQQVTLSCSPISGHRSVSWYQQTPGQGLQFLFEYFSETQRNKGNFPGRFSGRQFSNSRSEMNVSTLELGDSALYLCASSRDSNSPLHFGNGTRLTVT.

This clonotype was counted ten times or more. The CDR3, as DNA: TGTGCCAGCAGTCACAGGGAGACTAATGAAAAACTGTTTTTT. Residues: CASSHRETNEKLFF. The rearrangement joins TRBV12-3 or TRBV12-4 to TRBJ1-4; D possibly corresponds to TRBD1 (6 bases). The CDR3 runs 14 residues. V was cut by 5 bases and J by 2 bases, with 9 bases left in between.

The chain links TRBV5-1 to TRBJ2-2; D assignment may be TRBD1 or TRBD2 (5 bases each). Trimming stripped 3 bases from V and 1 base from J, with 7 bases between. CDR1 is SGHRS and CDR2 is YFSETQ in the germline V gene. The CDR3 sequence is 14 residues long. In DNA, the CDR3 is TGCGCCAGCAGCTGGGACGGGAACACCGGGGAGCTGTTTTTT. Its protein product is CASSWDGNTGELFF.

This clonotype was counted between two and nine times. V gene TRBV12-3 or TRBV12-4 combines with J gene TRBJ2-2; no definite D call. Between the trimmed V and J ends, which lost 1 base and 2 bases, there was a span of 14 bases. The CDR3 has 17 residues. The CDR3 DNA reads TGTGCCAGCAGTTTAGTCACGTGGACGGTCAACACCGGGGAGCTGTTTTTT. It encodes CASSLVTWTVNTGELFF.

The rearrangement links TRBV4-1 to TRBJ2-5, with D perhaps matching TRBD2 (6 bases). This CDR3 is 15 amino acids long. Germline V gene data show CDR1 as MGHRA and CDR2 as YSYEKL. V lost 1 base, J lost 5 bases, and 14 bases lay in between. The CDR3 coding sequence is TGCGCCAGCAGCCAAGGGACGGCGGGACGGGAGACCCAGTACTTC. It specifies CASSQGTAGRETQYF.

V is TRBV7-2 and J is TRBJ2-3; possible D gene TRBD2, 5 bases. CDR1 and CDR2 (germline): SGHTA, FQGNSA. Trimming left V 4 bases short and J 2 bases short, with 13 bases between. The CDR3 consists of 15 residues. This CDR3 reads CASSSSSRSTDTQYF. The DNA for the CDR3 is TGTGCCAGCAGCTCTAGCAGCAGATCCACAGATACGCAGTATTTT.

This chain connects TRBV4-1 to TRBJ2-2, with 9 nucleotides matching TRBD1. The V gene's germline CDR1 is MGHRA and CDR2 YSYEKL. With 6 bases clipped from V and 5 bases from J, the junction kept 4 bases outside the gene matches. This CDR3 has 14 residues. Here the CDR3 DNA reads TGCGCCAGCAGAAGACAGGGGGGAACCGGGGAGCTGTTTTTT. This encodes CASRRQGGTGELFF.

Details on this clonotype: Since a much larger clone is just one base distant, this may be a read error. The gene calls are TRBV29-1 and TRBJ2-1; 9 bases are a match to TRBD2. This CDR3 is 12 amino acids long. Germline CDR1 SQVTM, CDR2 ANQGSEA. The CDR3 coding sequence is TGCAGCGCGACTAGCGGAAGAAATGAGCAGTTGTTC. It yields the protein CSATSGRNEQLF.

This clonotype was counted a single time. The chain links TRBV28 to TRBJ1-4; D gene uncertain. The CDR3 totals 15 residues. CDR1 MDHEN and CDR2 SYDVKM come from the germline V gene. Trimming removed 2 bases at V and 4 bases at J, with 11 bases between. The CDR3 region is CASSLPDRLNEKLFF. The CDR3 DNA is TGTGCCAGCAGTTTACCGGACCGACTTAATGAAAAACTGTTTTTT.

The sample holds many counts of this clonotype. The rearrangement uses TRBV27 and TRBJ2-4; 12 positions match TRBD1. Trimming cost V 2 bases and J 0 bases; bases outside gene matches: 8. Germline CDR1 and CDR2: MNHEY and SMNVEV (reference sequence). This CDR3 region has 19 residues. CDR3 nucleotides: TGTGCCAGCAGTTTAAACGGCAGGGACAGGGGGCAAGCCAAAAACATTCAGTACTTC. This codes for CASSLNGRDRGQAKNIQYF.

V usage is TRBV5-1 and J usage is TRBJ2-2; no clear D. CDR1 is SGHRS and CDR2 is YFSETQ in the germline V gene. The CDR3 consists of 14 residues. V was trimmed by 0 bases and J by 4 bases, leaving 7 bases between them. DNA for the CDR3: TGCGCCAGCAGCTTGGCACCTCTCACCGGGGAGCTGTTTTTT. Translation: CASSLAPLTGELFF.

The chain recombines TRBV7-8 with TRBJ2-1; TRBD1 is a possible D gene (5 bases). CDR1 is SGHVS and CDR2 is FQNEAQ in the germline V gene. The CDR3 sequence is 15 residues long. Trimming left V 4 bases short and J 9 bases short, with 19 bases between. CDR3 DNA: TGTGCCAGCAGCTATAAGGGGTCAGGCGGCAGTGAGCAGTTCTTC. This gives the protein CASSYKGSGGSEQFF. Drawing the rest from reference TRBV7-8 and TRBJ2-1, the complete variable domain is GAGVSQSPRYKVAKRGQDVALRCDPISGHVSLFWYQQALGQGPEFLTYFQNEAQLDKSGLPSDRFFAERPEGSVSTLKIQRTQQEDSAVYLCASSYKGSGGSEQFFGPGTRLTVL.

This clonotype occurred many times. The chain uses TRBV5-1 and TRBJ1-1, with D possibly matching TRBD1 (6 bases). Germline V gene lookup returns CDR1 SGHRS and CDR2 YFSETQ. V lost 0 bases to trimming and J lost 1 base, with 10 bases between them. This CDR3 has 15 residues. The CDR3 coding sequence is TGCGCCAGCAGCTTGGGACAGGACAAGAACACTGAAGCTTTCTTT. It specifies CASSLGQDKNTEAFF. Complete variable domain (other parts from reference TRBV5-1 and TRBJ1-1): KAGVTQTPRYLIKTRGQQVTLSCSPISGHRSVSWYQQTPGQGLQFLFEYFSETQRNKGNFPGRFSGRQFSNSRSEMNVSTLELGDSALYLCASSLGQDKNTEAFFGQGTRLTVV.

The genes are TRBV20-1 and TRBJ2-7, with D perhaps matching TRBD2 (5 bases). Germline values: CDR1 DFQATT, CDR2 SNEGSKA (reference sequence). V gave up 0 bases and J gave up 0 bases, with 6 bases separating them. The CDR3 contains 13 residues. In DNA form, the CDR3 reads TGCAGTGCTAGAGATGAGGGCTCCTACGAGCAGTACGTC. Translated: CSARDEGSYEQYV.

This clonotype was seen a few times. The genes are TRBV7-3 and TRBJ2-1; weak D call: TRBD1 (6 bases). The CDR3 runs 13 residues. Looked up from germline, CDR1 is SGHTA and CDR2 is FQGTGA. V lost 2 bases, J lost 16 bases, and 18 bases lay in between. The chain's CDR3 is CASSLEGPGQRFF. The CDR3 coding sequence is TGTGCCAGCAGCTTAGAAGGCCCGGGACAAAGATTCTTC.

DNA for the CDR3: TGTGCCACCAGCAGAGTTTTAGCCAAAAACATTCAGTACTTC. Translating gives CATSRVLAKNIQYF. V gene TRBV15 combines with J gene TRBJ2-4; D remains unclear. Germline loops: CDR1 LNHNV, CDR2 YYDKDF (reference sequence). Trimming shortened V by 1 base and J by 0 bases, and 4 bases separated the two germline ends. The CDR3 spans 14 residues.

The J gene is TRBJ2-5, the V gene TRBV12-3 or TRBV12-4, with TRBD2 matching over 15 bases. The V segment lost 5 bases and the J segment 5 bases; nucleotides outside the gene matches: 12. The CDR3 runs 18 residues. CDR3 nucleotide sequence: TGTGCCAGCAGTGGGACTAGCGGGGGGCGGATAGTCTGGGAGACCCAGTACTTC. It translates to CASSGTSGGRIVWETQYF.

At least ten counts were recorded for this clonotype. The rearrangement joins TRBV20-1 to TRBJ2-5; 7 nucleotides align to TRBD1. The CDR3 is 14 amino acids. Germline CDR1 is DFQATT and CDR2 is SNEGSKA (reference sequence). With 2 bases clipped from V and 5 bases from J, the junction kept 8 bases outside the gene matches. The chain's CDR3 is CSARPQGVSETQYF. Written as DNA, the CDR3 is TGCAGTGCTAGACCGCAGGGGGTATCGGAGACCCAGTACTTC.

This clonotype was found many times. The chain employs TRBV6-1 and TRBJ2-1; D unresolved. This CDR3 has 13 residues. Trimming shortened V by 5 bases and J by 8 bases, and 13 bases separated the two germline ends. In germline, CDR1 is MNHNS, CDR2 SASEGT. The DNA for the CDR3 is TGTGCCAGCAGTCCCATTACCCGTTATGAGCAGTTCTTC. Protein product: CASSPITRYEQFF.